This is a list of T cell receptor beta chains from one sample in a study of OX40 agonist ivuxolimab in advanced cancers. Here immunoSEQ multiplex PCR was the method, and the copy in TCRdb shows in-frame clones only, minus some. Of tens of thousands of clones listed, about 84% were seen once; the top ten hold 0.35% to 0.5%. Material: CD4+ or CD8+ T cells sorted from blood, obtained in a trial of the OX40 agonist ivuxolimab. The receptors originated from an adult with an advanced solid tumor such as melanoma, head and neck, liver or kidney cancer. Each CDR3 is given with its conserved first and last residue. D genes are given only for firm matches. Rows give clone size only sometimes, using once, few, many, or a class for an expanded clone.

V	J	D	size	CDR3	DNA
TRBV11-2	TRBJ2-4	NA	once	CASSPQGWQNIQYF	TGTGCCAGCAGCCCTCAGGGTTGGCAAAACATTCAGTACTTC
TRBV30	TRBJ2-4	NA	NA	CAWEKGDIQYF	TGTGCCTGGGAAAAGGGGGACATTCAGTACTTC
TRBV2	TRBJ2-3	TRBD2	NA	CASSVRDYSNQPQYF	TGTGCCAGCAGCGTCCGGGACTATAGCAATCAGCCCCAGTATTTT
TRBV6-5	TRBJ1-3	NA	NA	CASRATGLGNTIYF	TGTGCCAGCAGAGCTACAGGGTTGGGAAACACCATATATTTT
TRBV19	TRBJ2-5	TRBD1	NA	CASSRDRGQVRETQYF	TGTGCCAGTAGTAGAGACAGGGGCCAGGTGCGGGAGACCCAGTACTTC
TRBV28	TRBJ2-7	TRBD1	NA	CASSPGGGSGRSYF	TGTGCCAGCAGCCCAGGGGGCGGAAGTGGTCGGTCATACTTC
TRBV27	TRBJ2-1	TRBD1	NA	CASRKDRSYNEQFF	TGTGCCAGCAGGAAGGACAGGAGTTACAATGAGCAGTTCTTC
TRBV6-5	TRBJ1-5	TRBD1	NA	CASTPTGGNQPQHF	TGTGCCAGCACCCCGACAGGGGGCAATCAGCCCCAGCATTTT
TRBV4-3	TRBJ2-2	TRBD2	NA	CASSQVAGRADGELFF	TGCGCCAGCAGCCAAGTGGCCGGGAGGGCCGACGGGGAGTTGTTTTTT
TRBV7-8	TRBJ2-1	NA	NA	CASSLGGYSYNEQFF	TGTGCCAGCAGCTTAGGGGGGTATTCCTACAATGAGCAGTTCTTC
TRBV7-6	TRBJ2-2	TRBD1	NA	CASSLASWQGAAGELFF	TGTGCCAGCAGCTTAGCGTCCTGGCAGGGGGCGGCCGGGGAGCTGTTTTTT
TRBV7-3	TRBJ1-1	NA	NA	CATKESPNTEAFF	TGTGCCACCAAGGAGTCCCCGAACACTGAAGCTTTCTTT
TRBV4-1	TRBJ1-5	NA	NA	CASSQDHGGLNQPQHF	TGCGCCAGCAGCCAAGACCATGGGGGGCTCAATCAGCCCCAGCATTTT
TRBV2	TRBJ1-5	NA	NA	CASRGASNQPQHF	TGTGCCAGCAGGGGGGCAAGCAATCAGCCCCAGCATTTT
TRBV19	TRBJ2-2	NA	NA	CASSTGTLNTGELFF	TGTGCCAGTAGTACCGGCACTCTAAACACCGGGGAGCTGTTTTTT
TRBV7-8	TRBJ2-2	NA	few	CASSSRTLTNTGELFF	TGTGCCAGCAGCTCCCGGACACTTACGAACACCGGGGAGCTGTTTTTT
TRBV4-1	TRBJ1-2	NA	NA	CASSQGDMGYGYTF	TGCGCCAGCAGCCAAGGGGATATGGGCTATGGCTACACCTTC
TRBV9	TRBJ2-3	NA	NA	CASSARGAGADTQYF	TGTGCCAGCAGCGCACGGGGGGCCGGGGCAGATACGCAGTATTTT
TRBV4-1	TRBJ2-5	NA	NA	CASSLSGVQEAQYF	TGCGCCAGCAGCCTTTCAGGGGTCCAAGAGGCCCAGTACTTC
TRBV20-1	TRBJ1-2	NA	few	CSAVGNYGYTF	TGCAGTGCTGTGGGTAACTATGGCTACACCTTC
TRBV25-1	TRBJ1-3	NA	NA	CASSRQGSNTIYF	TGTGCCAGCAGTCGGCAGGGTTCGAACACCATATATTTT
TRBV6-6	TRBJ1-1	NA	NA	CASSYDLWVTEAFF	TGTGCCAGCAGTTACGACCTTTGGGTTACTGAAGCTTTCTTT
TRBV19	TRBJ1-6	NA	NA	CASSIDQGGSPLHF	TGTGCCAGTAGTATAGACCAGGGAGGCTCACCCCTCCACTTT
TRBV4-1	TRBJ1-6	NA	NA	CASSQLGSHIYNSPLHF	TGCGCCAGCAGCCAATTGGGGTCCCACATCTATAATTCACCCCTCCACTTT
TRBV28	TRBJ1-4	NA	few	CASGQITATNEKLFF	TGTGCCAGCGGACAAATAACTGCAACTAATGAAAAACTGTTTTTT
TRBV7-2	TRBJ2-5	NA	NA	CASSLTPQETQYF	TGTGCCAGCAGCCTTACGCCCCAAGAGACCCAGTACTTC
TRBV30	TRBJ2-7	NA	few	CAWRKGSYEQYF	TGTGCCTGGAGAAAGGGCTCCTACGAGCAGTACTTC
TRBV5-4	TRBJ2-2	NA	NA	CASSLRDSDTGELFF	TGTGCCAGCAGCTTGCGGGACTCGGACACCGGGGAGCTGTTTTTT
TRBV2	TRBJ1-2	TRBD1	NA	CASSDGTGGGGYTF	TGTGCCAGCAGTGATGGGACAGGGGGCGGTGGCTACACCTTC
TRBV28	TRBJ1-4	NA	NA	CASTVLGREEKLFF	TGTGCCAGCACGGTCTTGGGTAGGGAAGAAAAACTGTTTTTT
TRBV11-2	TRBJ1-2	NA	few	CASSLVEGWRYGYTF	TGTGCCAGCAGCTTAGTGGAGGGCTGGAGATATGGCTACACCTTC
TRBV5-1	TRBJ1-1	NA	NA	CASRGNTEAFF	TGCGCCAGCAGGGGGAACACTGAAGCTTTCTTT
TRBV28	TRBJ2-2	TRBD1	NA	CASRTGRTGELFF	TGTGCCAGCAGGACAGGGAGAACCGGGGAGCTGTTTTTT
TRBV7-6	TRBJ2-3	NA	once	CASSYGVQETDTQYF	TGTGCCAGCAGCTATGGGGTACAGGAAACAGATACGCAGTATTTT
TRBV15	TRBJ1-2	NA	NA	CATSRGGGGVNGYTF	TGTGCCACCAGCAGGGGGGGTGGTGGAGTGAATGGCTACACCTTC